These 3 T cell receptor beta chains came from one sample sequenced in a study of T-cell memory formation after mild COVID-19. Via MiXCR, TCRdb re-called the 5' RACE reads, giving one row per CDR3 protein. The table lists 90,000 to 120,000 distinct CDR3 sequences, more than 9.5% of them singletons. The sample taken for sequencing was PBMCs or a T cell subset sorted from them (not recorded which). The receptors were gathered from a man aged 18 to 29 who had mild COVID-19 (a few samples of this study predate the infection). Cell type and time point are not known.

Here the CDR3 DNA reads TGCAGCGTTGAAGGTGGGGACACTGAAGCTTTCTTT. It specifies CSVEGGDTEAFF. The chain has TRBV29-1 and TRBJ1-1; no firm D call. CDR3 size: 12 residues. The ends were cut back, 1 base at V and 3 bases at J, with 6 bases in the middle. Germline loops: CDR1 SQVTM, CDR2 ANQGSEA.

This clonotype occurred a few times. The chain has TRBV6-2 or TRBV6-3 and TRBJ2-2, with D perhaps TRBD1 (6 bases). V lost 7 bases, J lost 2 bases, and 11 bases lay in between. There are 14 residues in the CDR3. Germline CDR1 and CDR2: MNHEY and SVGEGT. Written as DNA, the CDR3 is TGTGCCAGCAAAGGGGGACAAAACACCGGGGAGCTGTTTTTT. Amino acid sequence: CASKGGQNTGELFF.

In this sample, this clonotype turned up many times. This chain uses TRBV12-3 or TRBV12-4 with TRBJ2-3; tentatively, D is TRBD1 or TRBD2 (5 bases each). V was trimmed by 5 bases and J by 0 bases, leaving 9 bases between them. The CDR3 contains 14 residues. The CDR3 DNA reads as TGTGCCAGCAGTCCTGGGGGTAGCACAGATACGCAGTATTTT. The encoded protein is CASSPGGSTDTQYF.